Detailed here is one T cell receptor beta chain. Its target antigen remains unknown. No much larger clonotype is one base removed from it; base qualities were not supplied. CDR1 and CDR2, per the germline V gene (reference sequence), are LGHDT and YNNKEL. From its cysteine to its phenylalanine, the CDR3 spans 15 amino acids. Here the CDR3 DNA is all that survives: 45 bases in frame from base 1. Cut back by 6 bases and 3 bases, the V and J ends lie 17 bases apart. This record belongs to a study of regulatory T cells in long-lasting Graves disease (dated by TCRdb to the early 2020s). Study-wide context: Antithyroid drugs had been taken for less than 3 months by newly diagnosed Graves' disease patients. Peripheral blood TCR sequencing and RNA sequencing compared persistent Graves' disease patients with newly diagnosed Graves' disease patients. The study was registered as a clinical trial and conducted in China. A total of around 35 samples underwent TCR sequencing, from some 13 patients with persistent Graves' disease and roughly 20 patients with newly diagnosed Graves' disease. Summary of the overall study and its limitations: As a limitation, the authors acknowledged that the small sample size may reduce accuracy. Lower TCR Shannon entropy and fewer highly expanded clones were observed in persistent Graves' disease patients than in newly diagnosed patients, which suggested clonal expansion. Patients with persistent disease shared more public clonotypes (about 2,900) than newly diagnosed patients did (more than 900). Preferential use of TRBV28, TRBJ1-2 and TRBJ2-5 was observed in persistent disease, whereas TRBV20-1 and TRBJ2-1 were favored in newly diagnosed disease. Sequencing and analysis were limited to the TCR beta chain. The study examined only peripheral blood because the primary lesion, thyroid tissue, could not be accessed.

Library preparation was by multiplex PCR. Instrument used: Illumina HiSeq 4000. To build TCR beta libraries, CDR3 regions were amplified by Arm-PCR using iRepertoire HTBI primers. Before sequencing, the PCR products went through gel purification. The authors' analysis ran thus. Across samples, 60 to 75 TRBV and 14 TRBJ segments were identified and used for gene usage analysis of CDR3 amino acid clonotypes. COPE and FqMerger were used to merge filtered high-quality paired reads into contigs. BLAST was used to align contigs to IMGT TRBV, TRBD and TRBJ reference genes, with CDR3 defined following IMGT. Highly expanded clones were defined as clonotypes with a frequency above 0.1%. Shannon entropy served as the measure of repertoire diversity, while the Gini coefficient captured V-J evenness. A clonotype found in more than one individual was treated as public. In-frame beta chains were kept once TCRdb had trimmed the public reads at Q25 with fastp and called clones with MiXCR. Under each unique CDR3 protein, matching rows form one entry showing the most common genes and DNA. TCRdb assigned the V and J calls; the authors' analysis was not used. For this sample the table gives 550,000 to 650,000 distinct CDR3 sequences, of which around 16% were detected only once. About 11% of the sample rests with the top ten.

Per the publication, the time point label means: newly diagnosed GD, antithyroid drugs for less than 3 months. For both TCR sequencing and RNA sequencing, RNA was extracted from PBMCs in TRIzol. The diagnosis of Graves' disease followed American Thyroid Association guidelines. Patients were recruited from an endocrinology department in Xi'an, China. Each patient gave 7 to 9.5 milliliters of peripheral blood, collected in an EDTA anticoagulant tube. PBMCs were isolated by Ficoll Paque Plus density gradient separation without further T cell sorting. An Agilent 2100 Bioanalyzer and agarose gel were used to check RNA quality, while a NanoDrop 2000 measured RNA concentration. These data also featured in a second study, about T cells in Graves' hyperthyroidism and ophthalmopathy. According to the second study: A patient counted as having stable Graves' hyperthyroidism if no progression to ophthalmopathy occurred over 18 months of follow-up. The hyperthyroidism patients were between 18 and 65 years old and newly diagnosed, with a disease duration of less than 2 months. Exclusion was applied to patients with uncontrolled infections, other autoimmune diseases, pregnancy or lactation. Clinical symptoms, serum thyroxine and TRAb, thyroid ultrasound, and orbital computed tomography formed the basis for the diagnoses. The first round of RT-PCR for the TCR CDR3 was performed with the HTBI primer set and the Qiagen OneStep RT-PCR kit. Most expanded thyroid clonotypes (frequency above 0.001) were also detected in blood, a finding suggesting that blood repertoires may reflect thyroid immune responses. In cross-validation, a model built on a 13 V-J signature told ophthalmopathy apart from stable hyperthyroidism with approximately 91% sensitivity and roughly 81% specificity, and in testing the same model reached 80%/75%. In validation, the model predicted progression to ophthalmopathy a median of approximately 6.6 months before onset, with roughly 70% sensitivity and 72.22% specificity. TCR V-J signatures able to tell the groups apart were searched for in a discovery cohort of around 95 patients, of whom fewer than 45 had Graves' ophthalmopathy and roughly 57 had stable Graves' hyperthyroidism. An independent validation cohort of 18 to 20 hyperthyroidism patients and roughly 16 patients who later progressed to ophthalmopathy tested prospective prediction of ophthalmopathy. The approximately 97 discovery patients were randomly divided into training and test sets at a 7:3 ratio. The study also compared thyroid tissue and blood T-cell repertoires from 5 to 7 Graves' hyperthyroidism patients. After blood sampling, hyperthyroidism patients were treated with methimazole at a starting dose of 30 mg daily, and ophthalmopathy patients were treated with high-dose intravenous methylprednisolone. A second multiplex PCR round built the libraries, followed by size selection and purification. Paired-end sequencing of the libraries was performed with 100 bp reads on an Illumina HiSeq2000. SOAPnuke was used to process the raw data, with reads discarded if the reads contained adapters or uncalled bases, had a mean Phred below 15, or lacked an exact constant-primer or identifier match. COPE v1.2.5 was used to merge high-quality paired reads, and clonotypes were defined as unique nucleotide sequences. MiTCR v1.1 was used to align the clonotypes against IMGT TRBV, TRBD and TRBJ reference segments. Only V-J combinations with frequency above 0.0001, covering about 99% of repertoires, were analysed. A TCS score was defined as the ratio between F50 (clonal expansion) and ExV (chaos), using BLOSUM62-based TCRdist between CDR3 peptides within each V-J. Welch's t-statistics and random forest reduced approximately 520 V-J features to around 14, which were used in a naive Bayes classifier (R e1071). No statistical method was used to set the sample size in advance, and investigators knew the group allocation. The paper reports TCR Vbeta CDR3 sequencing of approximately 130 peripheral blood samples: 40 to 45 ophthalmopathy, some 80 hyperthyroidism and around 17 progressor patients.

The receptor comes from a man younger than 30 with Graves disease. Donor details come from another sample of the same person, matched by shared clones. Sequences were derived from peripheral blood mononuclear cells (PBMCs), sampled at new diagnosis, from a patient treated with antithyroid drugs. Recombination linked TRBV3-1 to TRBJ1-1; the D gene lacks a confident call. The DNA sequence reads TGTGCCAGCAGTGGACGGCTAAGAAGGGACACTGAAGCTTTCTTT. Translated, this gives CASSGRLRRDTEAFF.